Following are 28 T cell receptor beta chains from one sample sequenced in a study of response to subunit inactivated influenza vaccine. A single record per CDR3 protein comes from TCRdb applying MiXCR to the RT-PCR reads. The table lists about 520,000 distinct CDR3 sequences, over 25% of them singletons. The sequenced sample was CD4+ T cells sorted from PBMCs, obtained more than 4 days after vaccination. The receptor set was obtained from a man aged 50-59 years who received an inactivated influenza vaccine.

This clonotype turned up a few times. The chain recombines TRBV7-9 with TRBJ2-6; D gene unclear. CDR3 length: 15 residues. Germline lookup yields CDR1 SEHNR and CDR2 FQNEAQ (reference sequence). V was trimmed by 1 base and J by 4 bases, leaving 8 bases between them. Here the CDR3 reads CASSLDRTGANVLTF. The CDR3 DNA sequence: TGTGCCAGCAGCTTAGACCGGACCGGGGCCAACGTCCTGACTTTC.

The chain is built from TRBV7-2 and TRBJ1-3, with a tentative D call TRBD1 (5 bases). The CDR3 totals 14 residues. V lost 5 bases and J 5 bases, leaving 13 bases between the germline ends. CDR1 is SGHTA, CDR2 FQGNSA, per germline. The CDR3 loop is CASSPGGGRNTIYF. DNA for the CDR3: TGTGCCAGCAGCCCTGGTGGGGGACGAAACACCATATATTTT.

The CDR3 sequence is CSAPTLGLSDTQYF. The CDR3 nucleotides read TGCAGTGCCCCAACGTTGGGGTTGTCGGATACGCAGTATTTT. This chain links TRBV20-1 with TRBJ2-3; no firm D call. The germline CDR1 and CDR2 sequences are DFQATT and SNEGSKA (reference sequence). The CDR3 sequence is 14 residues long. V was cut by 6 bases and J by 6 bases, with 19 bases left in between.

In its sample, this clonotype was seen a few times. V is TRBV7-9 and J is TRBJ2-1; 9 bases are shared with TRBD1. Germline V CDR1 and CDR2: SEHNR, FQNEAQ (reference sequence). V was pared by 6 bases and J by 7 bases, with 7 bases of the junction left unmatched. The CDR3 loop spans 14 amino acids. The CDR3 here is CASRRTGGHNEQFF. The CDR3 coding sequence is TGTGCCAGCAGACGTACAGGGGGCCATAATGAGCAGTTCTTC.

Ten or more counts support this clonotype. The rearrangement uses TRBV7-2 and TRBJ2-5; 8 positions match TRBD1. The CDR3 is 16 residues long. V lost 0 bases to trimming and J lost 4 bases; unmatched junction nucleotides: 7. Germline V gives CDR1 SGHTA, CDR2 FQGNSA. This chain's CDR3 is CASSLAPGRGLETQYF. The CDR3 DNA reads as TGTGCCAGCAGCTTAGCTCCGGGCAGGGGGCTAGAGACCCAGTACTTC. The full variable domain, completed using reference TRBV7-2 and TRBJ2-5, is GAGVSQSPSNKVTEKGKDVELRCDPISGHTALYWYRQSLGQGLEFLIYFQGNSAPDKSGLPSDRFSAERTGGSVSTLTIQRTQQEDSAVYLCASSLAPGRGLETQYFGPGTRLLVL.

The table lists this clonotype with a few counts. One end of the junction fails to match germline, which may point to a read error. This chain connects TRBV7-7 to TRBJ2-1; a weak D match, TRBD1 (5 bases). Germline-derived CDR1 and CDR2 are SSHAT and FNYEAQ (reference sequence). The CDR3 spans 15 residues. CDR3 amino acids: CASSLRGATYNEQFF. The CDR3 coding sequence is TGTGCTAGCAGCTTAAGGGGTGCAACGTACAATGAGCAGTTCTTC.

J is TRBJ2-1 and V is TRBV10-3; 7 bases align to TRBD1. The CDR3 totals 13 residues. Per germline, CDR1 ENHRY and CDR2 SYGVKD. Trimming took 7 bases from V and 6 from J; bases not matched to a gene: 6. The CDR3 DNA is TGTGCCATCACCCGACAGGGTACCAATGAGCAGTTCTTC. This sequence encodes CAITRQGTNEQFF.

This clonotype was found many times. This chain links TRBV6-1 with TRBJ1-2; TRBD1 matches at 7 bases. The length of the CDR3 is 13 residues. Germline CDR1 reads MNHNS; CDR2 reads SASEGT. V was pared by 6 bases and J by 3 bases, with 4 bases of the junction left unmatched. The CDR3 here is CASRRGRDYGYTF. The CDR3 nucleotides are TGTGCCAGCAGAAGGGGGCGAGACTATGGCTACACCTTC.

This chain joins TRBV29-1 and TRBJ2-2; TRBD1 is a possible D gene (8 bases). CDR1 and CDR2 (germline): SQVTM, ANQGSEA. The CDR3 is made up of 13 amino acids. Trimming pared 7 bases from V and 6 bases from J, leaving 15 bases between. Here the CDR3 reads CSGRTGRAGELFF. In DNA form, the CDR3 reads TGCAGCGGCCGGACAGGGAGGGCCGGGGAGCTGTTTTTT.

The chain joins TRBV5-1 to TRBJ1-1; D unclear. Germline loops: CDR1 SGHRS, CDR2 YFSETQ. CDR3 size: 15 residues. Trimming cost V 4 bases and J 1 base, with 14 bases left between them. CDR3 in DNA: TGCGCCAGCAGCCTTGGAAGGGCGGGGAACACTGAAGCTTTCTTT. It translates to CASSLGRAGNTEAFF.

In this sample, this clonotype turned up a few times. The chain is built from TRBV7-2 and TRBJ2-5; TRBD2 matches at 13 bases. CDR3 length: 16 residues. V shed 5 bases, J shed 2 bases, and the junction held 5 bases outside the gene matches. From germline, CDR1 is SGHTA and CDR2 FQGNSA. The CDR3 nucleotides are TGTGCCAGCAGCAGAGGGACTAGCGGGAATCAAGAGACCCAGTACTTC. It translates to CASSRGTSGNQETQYF.

CDR3 region: CASSLDLGVQYF. The CDR3 DNA follows: TGTGCCAGCAGCCTGGACCTCGGTGTCCAGTACTTC. The rearrangement joins TRBV7-2 to TRBJ2-5, with D hard to call. Germline V gene data show CDR1 as SGHTA and CDR2 as FQGNSA. The CDR3 runs 12 residues. Trimming took off 5 bases at V and 10 bases at J, with 14 bases between the two ends.

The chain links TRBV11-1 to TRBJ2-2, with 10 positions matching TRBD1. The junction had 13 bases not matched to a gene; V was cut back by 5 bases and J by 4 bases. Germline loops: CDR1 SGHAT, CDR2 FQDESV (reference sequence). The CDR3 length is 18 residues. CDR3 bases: TGTGCCAGCAGCGCCCGGGGACAGGGGTTGGACTTCACCGGGGAGCTGTTTTTT. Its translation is CASSARGQGLDFTGELFF.

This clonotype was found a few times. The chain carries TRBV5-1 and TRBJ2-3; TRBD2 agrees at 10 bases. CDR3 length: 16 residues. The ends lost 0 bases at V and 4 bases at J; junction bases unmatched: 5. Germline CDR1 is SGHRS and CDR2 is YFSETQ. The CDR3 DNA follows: TGCGCCAGCAGCTTGGCGGCTAGCGGGAGCTCAGATACGCAGTATTTT. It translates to CASSLAASGSSDTQYF.

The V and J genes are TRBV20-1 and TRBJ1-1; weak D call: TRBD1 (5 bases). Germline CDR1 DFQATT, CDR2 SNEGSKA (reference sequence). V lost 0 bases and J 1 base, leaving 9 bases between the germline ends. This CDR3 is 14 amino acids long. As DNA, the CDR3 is TGCAGTGCTAGAGATCGCAGGGCGAACACTGAAGCTTTCTTT. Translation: CSARDRRANTEAFF.

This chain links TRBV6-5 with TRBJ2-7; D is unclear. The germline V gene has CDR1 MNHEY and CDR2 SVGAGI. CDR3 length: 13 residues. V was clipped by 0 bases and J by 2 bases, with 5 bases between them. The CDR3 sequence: CASSYSLTYEQYF. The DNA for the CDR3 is TGTGCCAGCAGTTACTCTTTAACCTACGAGCAGTACTTC.

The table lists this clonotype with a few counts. CDR3 residues: CAISAGTNYGYTF. CDR3 DNA sequence: TGTGCCATCAGCGCCGGGACAAACTATGGCTACACCTTC. The gene calls are TRBV10-3 and TRBJ1-2; D is possibly TRBD1 (6 bases). The CDR3 runs 13 residues. Per germline, CDR1 ENHRY and CDR2 SYGVKD. V was shortened by 6 bases and J by 2 bases, with 10 bases between the two germline ends.

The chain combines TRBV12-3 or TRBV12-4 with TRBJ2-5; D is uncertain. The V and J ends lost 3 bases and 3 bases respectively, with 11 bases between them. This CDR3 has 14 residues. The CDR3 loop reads CASSFGVREETQYF. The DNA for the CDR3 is TGTGCCAGCAGTTTTGGTGTGCGCGAAGAGACCCAGTACTTC.

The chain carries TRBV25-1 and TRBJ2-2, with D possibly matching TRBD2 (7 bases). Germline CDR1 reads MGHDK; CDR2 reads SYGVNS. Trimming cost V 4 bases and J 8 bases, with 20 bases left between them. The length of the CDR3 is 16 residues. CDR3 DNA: TGTGCCAGCAGTGTCGCGGGGGCTCTTAACTCGGGGGAGCTGTTTTTT. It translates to CASSVAGALNSGELFF. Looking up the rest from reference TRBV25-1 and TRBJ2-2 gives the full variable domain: EADIYQTPRYLVIGTGKKITLECSQTMGHDKMYWYQQDPGMELHLIHYSYGVNSTEKGDLSSESTVSRIRTEHFPLTLESARPSHTSQYLCASSVAGALNSGELFFGEGSRLTVL.

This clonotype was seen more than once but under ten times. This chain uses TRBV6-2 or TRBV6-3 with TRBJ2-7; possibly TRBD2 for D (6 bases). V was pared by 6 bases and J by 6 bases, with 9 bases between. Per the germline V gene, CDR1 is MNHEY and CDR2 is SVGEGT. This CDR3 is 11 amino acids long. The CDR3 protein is CASSHGGEQYF. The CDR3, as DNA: TGTGCCAGCAGCCACGGGGGCGAGCAGTACTTC.

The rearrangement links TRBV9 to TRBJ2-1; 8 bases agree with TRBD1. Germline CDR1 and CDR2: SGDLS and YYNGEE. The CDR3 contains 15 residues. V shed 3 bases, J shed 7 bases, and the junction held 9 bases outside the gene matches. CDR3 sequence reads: CASSDQGANWNEQFF. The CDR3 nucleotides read TGTGCCAGCAGCGATCAGGGGGCTAATTGGAATGAGCAGTTCTTC.

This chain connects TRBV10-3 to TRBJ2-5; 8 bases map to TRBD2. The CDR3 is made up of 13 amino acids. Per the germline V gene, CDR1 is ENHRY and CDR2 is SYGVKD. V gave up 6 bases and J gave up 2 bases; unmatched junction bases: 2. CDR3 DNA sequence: TGTGCCATCAGAATAGCGGGACAAGAGACCCAGTACTTC. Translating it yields CAIRIAGQETQYF.

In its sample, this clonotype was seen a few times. The DNA for the CDR3 is TGTGCCAGCAGCCACCCCGGGGGGTCTGAGGCCGGGGAGCTGTTTTTT. Translation gives CASSHPGGSEAGELFF. This chain links TRBV4-2 with TRBJ2-2, with 7 nucleotides matching TRBD2. V shed 3 bases, J shed 6 bases, and the junction held 10 bases outside the gene matches. Germline loops: CDR1 LGHNA, CDR2 YNFKEQ. The length of the CDR3 is 16 residues.

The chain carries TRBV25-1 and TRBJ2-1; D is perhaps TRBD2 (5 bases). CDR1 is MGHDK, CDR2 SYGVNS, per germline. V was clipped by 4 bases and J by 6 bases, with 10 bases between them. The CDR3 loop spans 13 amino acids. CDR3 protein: CASSGLASNEQFF. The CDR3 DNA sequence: TGTGCCAGCAGTGGGCTAGCTTCCAATGAGCAGTTCTTC.

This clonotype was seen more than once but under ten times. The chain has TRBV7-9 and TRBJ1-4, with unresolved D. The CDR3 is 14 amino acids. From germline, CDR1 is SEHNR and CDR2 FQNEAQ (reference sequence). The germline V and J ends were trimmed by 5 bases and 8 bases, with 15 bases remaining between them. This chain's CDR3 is CASSRNRGGEKLFF. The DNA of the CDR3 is TGTGCCAGCAGCCGAAACAGAGGAGGGGAAAAACTGTTTTTT.

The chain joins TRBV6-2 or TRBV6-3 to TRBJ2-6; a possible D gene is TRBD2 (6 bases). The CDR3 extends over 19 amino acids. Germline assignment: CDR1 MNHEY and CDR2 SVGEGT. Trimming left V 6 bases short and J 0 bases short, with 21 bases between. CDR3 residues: CASRSDTGLYGSGANVLTF. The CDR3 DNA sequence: TGTGCCAGCAGATCTGATACGGGACTCTATGGCTCTGGGGCCAACGTCCTGACTTTC.

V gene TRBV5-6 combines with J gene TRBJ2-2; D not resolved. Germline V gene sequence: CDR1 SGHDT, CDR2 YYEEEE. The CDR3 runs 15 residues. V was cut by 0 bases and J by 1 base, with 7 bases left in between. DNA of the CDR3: TGTGCCAGCAGCTTGGCCCCACAGAACACCGGGGAGCTGTTTTTT. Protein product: CASSLAPQNTGELFF.

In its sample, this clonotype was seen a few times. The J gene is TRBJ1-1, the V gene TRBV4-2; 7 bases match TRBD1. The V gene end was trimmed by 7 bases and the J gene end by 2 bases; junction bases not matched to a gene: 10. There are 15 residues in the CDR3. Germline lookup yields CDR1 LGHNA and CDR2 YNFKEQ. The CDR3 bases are TGTGCCAGCACCAAAAGTGACAGGGACAACACTGAAGCTTTCTTT. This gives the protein CASTKSDRDNTEAFF.